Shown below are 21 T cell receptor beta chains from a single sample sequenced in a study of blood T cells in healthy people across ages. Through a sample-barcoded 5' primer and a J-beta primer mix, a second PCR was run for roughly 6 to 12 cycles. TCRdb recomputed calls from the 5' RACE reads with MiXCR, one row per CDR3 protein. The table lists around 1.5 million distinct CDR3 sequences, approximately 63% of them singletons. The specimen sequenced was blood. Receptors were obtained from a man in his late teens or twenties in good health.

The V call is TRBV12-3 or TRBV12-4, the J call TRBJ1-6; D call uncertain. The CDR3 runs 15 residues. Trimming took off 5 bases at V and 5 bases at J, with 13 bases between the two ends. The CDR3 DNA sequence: TGTGCCAGCAGTCCAACTGACCCCCATAATTCACCCCTCCACTTT. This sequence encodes CASSPTDPHNSPLHF.

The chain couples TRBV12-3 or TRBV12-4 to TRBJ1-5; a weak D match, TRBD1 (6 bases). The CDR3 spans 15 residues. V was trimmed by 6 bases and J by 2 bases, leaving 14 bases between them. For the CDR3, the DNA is TGTGCCAGCAGGACAGGAGCGGAGGGCAATCAGCCCCAGCATTTT. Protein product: CASRTGAEGNQPQHF.

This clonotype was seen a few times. Here the CDR3 reads CASRTSQETQYF. In DNA, the CDR3 is TGCGCCAGCAGGACTTCTCAAGAGACCCAGTACTTC. V gene TRBV5-1 combines with J gene TRBJ2-5; D remains unclear. This CDR3 spans 12 amino acids. V was cut by 5 bases and J by 2 bases, with 7 bases left in between. Germline values: CDR1 SGHRS, CDR2 YFSETQ.

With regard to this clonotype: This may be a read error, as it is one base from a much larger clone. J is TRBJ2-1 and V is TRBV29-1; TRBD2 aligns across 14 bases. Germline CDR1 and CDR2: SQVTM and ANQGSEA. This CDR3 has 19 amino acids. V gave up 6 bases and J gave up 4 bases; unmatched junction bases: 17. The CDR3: CSVEWPRGTSGRDYNEQFF. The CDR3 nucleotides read TGCAGCGTAGAATGGCCCCGTGGGACTAGCGGGAGAGATTACAATGAGCAGTTCTTC.

The CDR3 nucleotides read TGTGCCAGCAGCTTAGAGGTGATCAGTAATGAAAAACTGTTTTTT. Residues: CASSLEVISNEKLFF. The chain recombines TRBV7-2 with TRBJ1-4; D not certain. This CDR3 is 15 amino acids long. Germline CDR1 and CDR2: SGHTA and FQGNSA. Trimming stripped 1 base from V and 4 bases from J, with 10 bases between.

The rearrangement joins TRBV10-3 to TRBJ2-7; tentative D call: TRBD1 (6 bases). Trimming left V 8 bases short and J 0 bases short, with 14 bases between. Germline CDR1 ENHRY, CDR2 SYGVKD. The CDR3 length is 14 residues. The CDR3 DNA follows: TGTGCCATCGGGTCGACAGGCTACTCCTACGAGCAGTACTTC. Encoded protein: CAIGSTGYSYEQYF.

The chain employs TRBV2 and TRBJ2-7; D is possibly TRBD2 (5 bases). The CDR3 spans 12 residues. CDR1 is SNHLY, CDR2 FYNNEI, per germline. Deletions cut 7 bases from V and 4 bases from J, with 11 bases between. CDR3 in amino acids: CASIGLRYEQYF. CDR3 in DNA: TGTGCCAGCATTGGACTGAGATACGAGCAGTACTTC.

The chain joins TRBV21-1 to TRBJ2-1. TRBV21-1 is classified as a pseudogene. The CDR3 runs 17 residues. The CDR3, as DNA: TGTGCCAGCAGCAAATCGTGGAACGGGTTCTCCTACAATGAGCAGTTCTTC. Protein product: CASSKSWNGFSYNEQFF.

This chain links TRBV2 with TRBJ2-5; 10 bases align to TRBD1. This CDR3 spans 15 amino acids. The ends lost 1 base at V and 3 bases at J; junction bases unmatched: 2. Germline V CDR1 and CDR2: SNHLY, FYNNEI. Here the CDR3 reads CASSEGGTGEETQYF. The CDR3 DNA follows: TGTGCCAGCAGTGAAGGCGGGACAGGGGAAGAGACCCAGTACTTC.

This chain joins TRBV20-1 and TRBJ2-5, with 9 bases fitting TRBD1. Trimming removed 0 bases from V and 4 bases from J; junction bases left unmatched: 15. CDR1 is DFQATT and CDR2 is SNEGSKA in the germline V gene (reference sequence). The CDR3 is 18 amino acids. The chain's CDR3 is CSARDPQHGTGIGETQYF. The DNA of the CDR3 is TGCAGTGCTAGAGATCCTCAACACGGGACAGGGATCGGAGAGACCCAGTACTTC.

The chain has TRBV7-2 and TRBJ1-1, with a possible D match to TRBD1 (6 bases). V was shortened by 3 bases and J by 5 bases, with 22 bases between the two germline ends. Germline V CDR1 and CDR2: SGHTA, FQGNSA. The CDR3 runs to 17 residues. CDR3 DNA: TGTGCCAGCAGCTTCGGTGGGGCCTCGGGGGCAGAAACTGAAGCTTTCTTT. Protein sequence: CASSFGGASGAETEAFF.

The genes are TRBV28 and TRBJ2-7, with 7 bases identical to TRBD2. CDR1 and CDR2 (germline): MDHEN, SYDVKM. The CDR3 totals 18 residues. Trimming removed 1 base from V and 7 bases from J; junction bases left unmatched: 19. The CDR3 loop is CASSLFPPPGLVNSEQYF. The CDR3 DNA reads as TGTGCCAGCAGTTTATTCCCCCCGCCCGGACTAGTGAATTCGGAGCAGTACTTC.

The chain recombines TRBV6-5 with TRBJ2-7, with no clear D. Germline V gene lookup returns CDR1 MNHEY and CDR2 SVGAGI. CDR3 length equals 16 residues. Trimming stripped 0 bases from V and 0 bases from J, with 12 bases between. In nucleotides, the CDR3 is TGTGCCAGCAGTTACTCAACACTTGGTAGCTCCTACGAGCAGTACTTC. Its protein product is CASSYSTLGSSYEQYF.

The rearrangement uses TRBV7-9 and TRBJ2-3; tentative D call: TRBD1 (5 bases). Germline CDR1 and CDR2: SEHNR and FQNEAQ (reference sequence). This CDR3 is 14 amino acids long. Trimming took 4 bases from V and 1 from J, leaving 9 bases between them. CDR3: CASSSKTGTDTQYF. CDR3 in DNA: TGTGCCAGCAGCTCCAAGACAGGCACAGATACGCAGTATTTT. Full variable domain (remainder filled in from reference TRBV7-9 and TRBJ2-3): DTGVSQNPRHKITKRGQNVTFRCDPISEHNRLYWYRQTLGQGPEFLTYFQNEAQLEKSRLLSDRFSAERPKGSFSTLEIQRTEQGDSAMYLCASSSKTGTDTQYFGPGTRLTVL.

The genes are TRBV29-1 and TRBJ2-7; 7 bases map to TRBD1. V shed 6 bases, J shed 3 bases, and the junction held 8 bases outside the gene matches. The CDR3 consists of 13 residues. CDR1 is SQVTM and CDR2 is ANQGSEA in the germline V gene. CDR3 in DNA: TGCAGCGTGAGGACAGGCCGCAGCTACGAGCAGTACTTC. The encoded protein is CSVRTGRSYEQYF.

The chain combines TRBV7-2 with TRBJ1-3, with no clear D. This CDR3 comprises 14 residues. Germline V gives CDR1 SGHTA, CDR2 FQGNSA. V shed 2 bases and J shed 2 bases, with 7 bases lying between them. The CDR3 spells CASSLIGPGNTIYF. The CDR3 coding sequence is TGTGCCAGCAGCTTAATAGGGCCTGGAAACACCATATATTTT.

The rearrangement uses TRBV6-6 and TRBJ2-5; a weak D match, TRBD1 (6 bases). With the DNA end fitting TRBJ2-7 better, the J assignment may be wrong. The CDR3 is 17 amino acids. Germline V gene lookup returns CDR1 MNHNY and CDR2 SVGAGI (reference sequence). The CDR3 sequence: CASNTARGQVLDYEQYF. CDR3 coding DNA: TGTGCCAGCAATACCGCCAGGGGCCAGGTCTTAGACTACGAGCAGTACTTC.

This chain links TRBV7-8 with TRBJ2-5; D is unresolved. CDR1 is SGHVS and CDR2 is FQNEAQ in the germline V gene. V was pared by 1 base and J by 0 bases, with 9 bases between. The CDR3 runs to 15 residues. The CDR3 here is CASSLGRLYQETQYF. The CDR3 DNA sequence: TGTGCCAGCAGCTTAGGCAGGCTGTACCAAGAGACCCAGTACTTC.

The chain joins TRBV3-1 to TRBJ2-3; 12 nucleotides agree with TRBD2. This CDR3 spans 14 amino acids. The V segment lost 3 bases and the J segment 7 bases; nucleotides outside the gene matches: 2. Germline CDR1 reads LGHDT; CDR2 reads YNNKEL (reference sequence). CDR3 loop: CASSQTSGGNTQYF. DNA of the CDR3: TGTGCCAGCAGCCAGACTAGCGGGGGAAATACGCAGTATTTT.

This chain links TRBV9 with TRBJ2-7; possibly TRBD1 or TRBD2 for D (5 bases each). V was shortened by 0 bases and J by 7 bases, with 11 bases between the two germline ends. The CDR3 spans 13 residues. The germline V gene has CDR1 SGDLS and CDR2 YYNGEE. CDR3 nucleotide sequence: TGTGCCAGCAGCGTAGACGGGACCCGAGAGCAGTACTTC. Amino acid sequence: CASSVDGTREQYF.

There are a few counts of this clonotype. The CDR3 region is CASSSTGSGNSPLHF. As DNA, the CDR3 is TGTGCCAGCAGTTCGACAGGGTCGGGTAATTCACCCCTCCACTTT. The chain combines TRBV7-2 with TRBJ1-6; 7 bases map to TRBD1. This CDR3 region has 15 residues. Losses at the gene ends were 6 bases for V and 6 bases for J; bases not matched to a gene: 8. Germline V lookup: CDR1 SGHTA, CDR2 FQGNSA.